What follows describes a single T cell receptor beta chain. Its antigen is undetermined. Sequencing used immunoSEQ multiplex PCR; TCRdb keeps in-frame clones, though not all of them. The sample shows some 110,000 clones, roughly 82% of them seen only once. CDR3 length equals 15 residues. With V trimmed by 6 bases and J by 0 bases, 7 bases remained unmatched. Germline values: CDR1 SEHNR, CDR2 FQNEAQ (reference sequence). The source of the sample is a study of T cell responses to AZD1222 COVID-19 vaccine. Across the whole study: Second doses at about 4 or about 12 weeks were pooled.

Findings and caveats of the study: Baseline seropositivity occurred in only 5 to 7 AZD1222 recipients.

This chain links TRBV7-9 with TRBJ1-1, with TRBD1 matching over 7 bases. The receptor comes from an adult in good health. The source material was peripheral blood, sampled on day 0 of AZD1222 vaccination. CDR3 DNA: TGTGCCAGCAGACAAATCAGGGGGGTGAACACTGAAGCTTTCTTT. This sequence encodes CASRQIRGVNTEAFF.